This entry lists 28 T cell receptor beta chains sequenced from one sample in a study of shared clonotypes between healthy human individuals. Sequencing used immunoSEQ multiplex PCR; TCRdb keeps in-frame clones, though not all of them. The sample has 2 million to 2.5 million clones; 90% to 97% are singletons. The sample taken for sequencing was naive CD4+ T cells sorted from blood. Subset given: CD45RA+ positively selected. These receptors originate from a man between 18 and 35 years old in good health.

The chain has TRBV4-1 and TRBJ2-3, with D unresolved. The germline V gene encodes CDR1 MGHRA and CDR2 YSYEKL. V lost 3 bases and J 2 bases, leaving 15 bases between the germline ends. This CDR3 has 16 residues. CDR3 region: CASSHPKGQDTDTQYF. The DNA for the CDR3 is TGCGCCAGCAGCCACCCCAAAGGGCAGGACACAGATACGCAGTATTTT.

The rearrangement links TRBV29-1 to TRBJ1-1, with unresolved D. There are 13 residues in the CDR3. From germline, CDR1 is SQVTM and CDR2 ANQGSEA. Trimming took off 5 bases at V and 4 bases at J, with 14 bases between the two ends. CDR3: CSVLVRESTEAFF. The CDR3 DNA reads TGCAGCGTTCTTGTTAGGGAGAGCACTGAAGCTTTCTTT.

The chain's CDR3 is CASSLSQRETQYF. DNA for the CDR3: TGCGCCAGCAGCTTGTCGCAGCGAGAGACCCAGTACTTC. The V gene is TRBV5-1, the J gene TRBJ2-5; D remains ambiguous. Germline values: CDR1 SGHRS, CDR2 YFSETQ. Deletions cut 1 base from V and 4 bases from J, with 8 bases between. CDR3 length: 13 residues.

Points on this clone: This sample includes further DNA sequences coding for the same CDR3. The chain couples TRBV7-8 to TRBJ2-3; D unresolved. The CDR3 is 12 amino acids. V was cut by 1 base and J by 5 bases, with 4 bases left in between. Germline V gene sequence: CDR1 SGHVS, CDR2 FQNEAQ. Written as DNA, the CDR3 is TGTGCCAGCAGCTTAGTGGGAGATACGCAGTATTTT. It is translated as CASSLVGDTQYF.

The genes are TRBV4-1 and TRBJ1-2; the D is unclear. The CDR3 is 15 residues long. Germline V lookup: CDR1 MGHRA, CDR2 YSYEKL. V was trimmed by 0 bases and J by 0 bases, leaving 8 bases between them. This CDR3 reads CASSQDEYPNYGYTF. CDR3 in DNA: TGCGCCAGCAGCCAAGACGAGTATCCTAACTATGGCTACACCTTC.

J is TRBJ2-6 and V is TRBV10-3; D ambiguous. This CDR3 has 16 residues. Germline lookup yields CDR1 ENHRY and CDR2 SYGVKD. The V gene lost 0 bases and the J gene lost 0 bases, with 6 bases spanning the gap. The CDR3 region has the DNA TGTGCCATCAGTGAGTCTGGGATCTCTGGGGCCAACGTCCTGACTTTC. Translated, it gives CAISESGISGANVLTF.

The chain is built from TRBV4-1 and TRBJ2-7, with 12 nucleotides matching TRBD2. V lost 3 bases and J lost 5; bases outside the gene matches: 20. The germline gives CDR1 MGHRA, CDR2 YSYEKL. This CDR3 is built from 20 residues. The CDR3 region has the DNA TGCGCCAGCAGCCACCGACTAGCGGGAGACTCCCTAGCTGTGGGGGACGAGCAGTACTTC. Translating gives CASSHRLAGDSLAVGDEQYF.

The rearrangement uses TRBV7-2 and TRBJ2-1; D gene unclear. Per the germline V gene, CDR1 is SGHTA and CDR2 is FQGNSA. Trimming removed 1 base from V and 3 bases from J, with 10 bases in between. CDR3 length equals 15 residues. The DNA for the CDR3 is TGTGCCAGCAGCTTAGAGGAGCAGGTCTACAATGAGCAGTTCTTC. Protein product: CASSLEEQVYNEQFF.

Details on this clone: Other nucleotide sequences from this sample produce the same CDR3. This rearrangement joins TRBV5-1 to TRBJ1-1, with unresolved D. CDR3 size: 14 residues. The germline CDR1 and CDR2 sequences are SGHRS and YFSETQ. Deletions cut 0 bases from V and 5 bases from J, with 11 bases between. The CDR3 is CASSLGSGGTEAFF. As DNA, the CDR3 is TGCGCCAGCAGCTTGGGTTCAGGCGGGACTGAAGCTTTCTTT.

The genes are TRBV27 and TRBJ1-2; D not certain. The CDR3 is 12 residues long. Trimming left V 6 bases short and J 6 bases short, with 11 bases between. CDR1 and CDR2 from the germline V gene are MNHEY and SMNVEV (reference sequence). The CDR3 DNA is TGTGCCAGCAGACACCCGGACGATGGCTACACCTTC. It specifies CASRHPDDGYTF.

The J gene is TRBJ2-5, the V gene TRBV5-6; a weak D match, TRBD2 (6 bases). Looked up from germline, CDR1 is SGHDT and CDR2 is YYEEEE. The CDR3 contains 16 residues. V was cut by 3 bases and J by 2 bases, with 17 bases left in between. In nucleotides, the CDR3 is TGTGCCAGCAGCTGGGGGGACGTTCGAAGACAAGAGACCCAGTACTTC. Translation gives CASSWGDVRRQETQYF. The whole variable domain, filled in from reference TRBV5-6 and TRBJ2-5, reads DAGVTQSPTHLIKTRGQQVTLRCSPKSGHDTVSWYQQALGQGPQFIFQYYEEEERQRGNFPDRFSGHQFPNYSSELNVNALLLGDSALYLCASSWGDVRRQETQYFGPGTRLLVL.

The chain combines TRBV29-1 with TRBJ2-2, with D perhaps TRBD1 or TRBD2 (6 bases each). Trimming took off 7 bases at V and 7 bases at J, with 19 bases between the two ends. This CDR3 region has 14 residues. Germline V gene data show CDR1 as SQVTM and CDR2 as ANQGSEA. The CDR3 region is CSAGGVGGGGELFF. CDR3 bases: TGCAGCGCCGGAGGCGTGGGGGGCGGCGGGGAGCTGTTTTTT.

DNA for the CDR3: TGTGCCAGTAGTCCCCAACCACAGGGGGAAAAACTGTTTTTT. This translates into CASSPQPQGEKLFF. The gene calls are TRBV19 and TRBJ1-4, with TRBD1 matching 7 bases. The CDR3 loop spans 14 amino acids. CDR1 is LNHDA and CDR2 is SQIVND in the germline V gene (reference sequence). V dropped 5 bases and J dropped 8; count of bases not matched to a gene: 8.

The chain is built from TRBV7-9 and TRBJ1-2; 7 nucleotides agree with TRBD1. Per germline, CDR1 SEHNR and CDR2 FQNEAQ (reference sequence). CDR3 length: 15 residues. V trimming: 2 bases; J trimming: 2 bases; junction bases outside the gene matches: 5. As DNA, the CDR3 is TGTGCCAGCAGCTTAAAGGCAGGGGGAAACTATGGCTACACCTTC. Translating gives CASSLKAGGNYGYTF.

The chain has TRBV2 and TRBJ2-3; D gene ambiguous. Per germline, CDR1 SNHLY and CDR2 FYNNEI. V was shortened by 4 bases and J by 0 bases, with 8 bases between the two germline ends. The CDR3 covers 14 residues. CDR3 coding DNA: TGTGCCAGCAGTGTGCAGCTTAGCACAGATACGCAGTATTTT. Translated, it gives CASSVQLSTDTQYF.

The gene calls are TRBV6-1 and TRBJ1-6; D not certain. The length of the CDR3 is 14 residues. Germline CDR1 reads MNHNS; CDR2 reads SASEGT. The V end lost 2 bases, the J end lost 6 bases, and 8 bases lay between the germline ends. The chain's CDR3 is CASSESAPNSPLHF. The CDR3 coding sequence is TGTGCCAGCAGTGAATCAGCCCCTAATTCACCCCTCCACTTT.

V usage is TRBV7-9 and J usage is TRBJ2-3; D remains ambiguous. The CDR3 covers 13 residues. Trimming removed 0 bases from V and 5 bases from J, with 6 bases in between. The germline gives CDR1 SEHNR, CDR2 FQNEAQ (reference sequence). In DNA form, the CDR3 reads TGTGCCAGCAGCTTAGCAGAGGTAGATACGCAGTATTTT. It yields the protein CASSLAEVDTQYF. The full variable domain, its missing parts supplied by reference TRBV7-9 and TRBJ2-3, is DTGVSQNPRHKITKRGQNVTFRCDPISEHNRLYWYRQTLGQGPEFLTYFQNEAQLEKSRLLSDRFSAERPKGSFSTLEIQRTEQGDSAMYLCASSLAEVDTQYFGPGTRLTVL.

The CDR3 is CASSPGLAGVREQFF. CDR3 DNA sequence: TGTGCCAGCAGTCCGGGACTAGCGGGAGTTCGAGAGCAGTTCTTC. The chain carries TRBV7-2 and TRBJ2-1, with 14 bases that match TRBD2. Germline CDR1 and CDR2: SGHTA and FQGNSA. Trimming removed 6 bases from V and 10 bases from J; junction bases left unmatched: 8. This CDR3 contains 15 residues.

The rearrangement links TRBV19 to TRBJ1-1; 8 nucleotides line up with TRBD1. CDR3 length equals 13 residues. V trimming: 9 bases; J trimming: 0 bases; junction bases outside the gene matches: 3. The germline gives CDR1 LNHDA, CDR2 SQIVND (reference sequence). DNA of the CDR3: TGTGCCAGCCGACAGGGGATGAACACTGAAGCTTTCTTT. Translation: CASRQGMNTEAFF.

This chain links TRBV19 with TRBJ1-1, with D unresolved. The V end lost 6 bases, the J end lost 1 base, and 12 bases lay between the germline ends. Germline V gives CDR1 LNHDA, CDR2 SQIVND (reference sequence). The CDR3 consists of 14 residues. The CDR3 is CASRKGIKNTEAFF. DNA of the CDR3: TGTGCCAGTAGGAAGGGTATTAAGAACACTGAAGCTTTCTTT.

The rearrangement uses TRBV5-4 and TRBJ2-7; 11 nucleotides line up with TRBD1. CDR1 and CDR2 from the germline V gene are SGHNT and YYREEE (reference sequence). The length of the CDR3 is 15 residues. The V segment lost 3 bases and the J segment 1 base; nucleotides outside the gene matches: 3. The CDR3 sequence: CASSWTGGISYEQYF. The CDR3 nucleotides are TGTGCCAGCAGCTGGACAGGGGGCATTTCCTACGAGCAGTACTTC.

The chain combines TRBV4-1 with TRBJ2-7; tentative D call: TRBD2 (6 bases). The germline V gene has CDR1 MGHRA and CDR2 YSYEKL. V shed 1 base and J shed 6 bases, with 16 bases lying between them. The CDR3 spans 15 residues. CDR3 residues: CASSQGILTGVEQYF. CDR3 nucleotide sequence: TGCGCCAGCAGCCAAGGAATTTTGACGGGGGTCGAGCAGTACTTC.

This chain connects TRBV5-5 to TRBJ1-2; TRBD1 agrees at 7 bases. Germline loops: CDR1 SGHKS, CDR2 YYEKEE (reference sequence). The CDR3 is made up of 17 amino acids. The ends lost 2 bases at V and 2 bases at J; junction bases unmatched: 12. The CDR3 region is CASSFPSVTGVNYGYTF. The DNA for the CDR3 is TGTGCCAGCAGCTTTCCCTCGGTCACAGGGGTAAACTATGGCTACACCTTC.

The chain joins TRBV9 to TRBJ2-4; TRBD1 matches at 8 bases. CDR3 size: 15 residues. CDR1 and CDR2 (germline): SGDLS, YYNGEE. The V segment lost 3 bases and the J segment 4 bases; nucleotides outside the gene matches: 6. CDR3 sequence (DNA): TGTGCCAGCAGCGAATCCACAGGGGGAAAAAACATTCAGTACTTC. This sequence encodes CASSESTGGKNIQYF.

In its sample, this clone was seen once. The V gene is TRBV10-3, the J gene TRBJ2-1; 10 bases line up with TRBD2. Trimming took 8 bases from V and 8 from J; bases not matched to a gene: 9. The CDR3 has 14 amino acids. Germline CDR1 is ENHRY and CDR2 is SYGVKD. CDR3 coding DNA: TGTGCCATCGGGGCGCTAGCGGGAGTGGATGAGCAGTTCTTC. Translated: CAIGALAGVDEQFF.

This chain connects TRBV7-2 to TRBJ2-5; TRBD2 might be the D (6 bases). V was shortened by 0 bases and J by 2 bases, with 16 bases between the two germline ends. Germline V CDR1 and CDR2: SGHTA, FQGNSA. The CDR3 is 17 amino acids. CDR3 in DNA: TGTGCCAGCAGCTTAGCGGGCGGGATGATCCTACAAGAGACCCAGTACTTC. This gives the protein CASSLAGGMILQETQYF. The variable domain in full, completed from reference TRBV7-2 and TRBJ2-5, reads GAGVSQSPSNKVTEKGKDVELRCDPISGHTALYWYRQSLGQGLEFLIYFQGNSAPDKSGLPSDRFSAERTGGSVSTLTIQRTQQEDSAVYLCASSLAGGMILQETQYFGPGTRLLVL.

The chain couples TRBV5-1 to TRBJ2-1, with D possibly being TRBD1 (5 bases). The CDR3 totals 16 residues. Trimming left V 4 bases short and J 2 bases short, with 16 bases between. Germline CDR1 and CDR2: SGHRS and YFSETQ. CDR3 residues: CASSRQSQGPYNEQFF. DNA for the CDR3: TGCGCCAGCAGCAGACAAAGCCAGGGCCCCTACAATGAGCAGTTCTTC.

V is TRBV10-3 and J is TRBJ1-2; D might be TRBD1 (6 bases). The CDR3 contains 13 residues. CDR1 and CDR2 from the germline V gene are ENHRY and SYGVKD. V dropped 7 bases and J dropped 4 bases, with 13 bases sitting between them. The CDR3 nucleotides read TGTGCCATCAATCTAGGGGGAGGCTATGGCTACACCTTC. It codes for CAINLGGGYGYTF.